The 17 T cell receptor beta chains in this list originate from one sample, sequenced in a study of blood T cell repertoires in COVID-19. Clones were read by immunoSEQ multiplex PCR, and TCRdb kept only the in-frame ones, dropping some. The sample records roughly 300,000 clones, under 90% being singletons. The sample was PBMCs or T cells enriched from blood (not recorded which). Receptors originate from a woman aged 18-29 years who had recovered from COVID-19.

This rearrangement joins TRBV28 to TRBJ2-1; TRBD2 matches 9 bases. The CDR3 extends over 16 amino acids. After removal of 3 bases from V and 1 base from J, the junction contained 4 bases not matched to a gene. The germline V gene has CDR1 MDHEN and CDR2 SYDVKM. The CDR3, as DNA: TGTGCCAGCAGTTTGATCAGCGGGAGGTCCTACAATGAGCAGTTCTTC. Translation gives CASSLISGRSYNEQFF.

This clone was seen only a few times. Other DNA sequences in the sample encode the same CDR3. V is TRBV30 and J is TRBJ1-5; D is undetermined. Germline V gene sequence: CDR1 GTSNPN, CDR2 SVGIG (reference sequence). Trimming shortened V by 2 bases and J by 1 base, and 6 bases separated the two germline ends. The CDR3 covers 13 residues. The CDR3 DNA reads TGTGCCTGGAGTTCGGGGAGCAATCAGCCCCAGCATTTT. It encodes CAWSSGSNQPQHF.

This clone was counted between two and nine times. This sequence joins TRBV28 and TRBJ1-6, with 7 bases fitting TRBD1. The germline V gene encodes CDR1 MDHEN and CDR2 SYDVKM. The CDR3 is made up of 15 amino acids. Unmatched junction bases numbered 10, after V lost 8 bases and J lost 6 bases. The CDR3 is CASEQLRDSNSPLHF. The CDR3 DNA follows: TGTGCCAGCGAGCAACTCCGGGACAGTAATTCACCCCTCCACTTT. The variable domain in full, with the rest retrieved from reference TRBV28 and TRBJ1-6, is DVKVTQSSRYLVKRTGEKVFLECVQDMDHENMFWYRQDPGLGLRLIYFSYDVKMKEKGDIPEGYSVSREKKERFSLILESASTNQTSMYLCASEQLRDSNSPLHFGNGTRLTVT.

The chain employs TRBV24-1 and TRBJ1-4; 7 bases agree with TRBD1. CDR1 is KGHDR, CDR2 SFDVKD, per germline. This CDR3 is built from 14 residues. The J segment lost 6 bases and the V segment lost 5 bases, leaving 5 bases of the junction unmatched. CDR3 in amino acids: CATSAGGTDEKLFF. The CDR3 DNA sequence: TGTGCCACCAGTGCAGGCGGGACAGATGAAAAACTGTTTTTT.

The V call is TRBV24-1, the J call TRBJ2-7; D possibly corresponds to TRBD1 (6 bases). Deletions cut 7 bases from V and 6 bases from J, with 15 bases between. Germline assignment: CDR1 KGHDR and CDR2 SFDVKD. This CDR3 is 13 amino acids long. CDR3 sequence: CATSPKGVGEQYF. The DNA of the CDR3 is TGTGCCACCAGCCCCAAGGGGGTGGGCGAGCAGTACTTC.

The rearrangement uses TRBV2 and TRBJ1-2; D is ambiguous. The germline gives CDR1 SNHLY, CDR2 FYNNEI. CDR3 size: 15 residues. V shed 7 bases and J shed 8 bases, with 23 bases lying between them. CDR3 nucleotides: TGTGCCAGCAAGGTCGTAATCGACGGCCCCAGGGGCTACACCTTC. Protein: CASKVVIDGPRGYTF.

The V gene is TRBV7-8, the J gene TRBJ1-2; 7 bases are a match to TRBD1. J gave up 3 bases and V 1 base, and 2 bases lay outside the gene matches. Germline loops: CDR1 SGHVS, CDR2 FQNEAQ. CDR3 size: 14 residues. The CDR3 sequence: CASSLGGTDYGYTF. The CDR3 bases are TGTGCCAGCAGCTTAGGAGGGACAGACTATGGCTACACCTTC.

The rearrangement uses TRBV19 and TRBJ2-7, with D perhaps matching TRBD2 (6 bases). V dropped 9 bases and J dropped 6 bases, with 18 bases sitting between them. Germline values: CDR1 LNHDA, CDR2 SQIVND (reference sequence). The CDR3 is 13 residues long. The CDR3, as DNA: TGTGCCAGCAGGAGGGTCTCCAATACCGAGCAGTACTTC. Translating gives CASRRVSNTEQYF. Full variable domain (remainder filled in from reference TRBV19 and TRBJ2-7): DGGITQSPKYLFRKEGQNVTLSCEQNLNHDAMYWYRQDPGQGLRLIYYSQIVNDFQKGDIAEGYSVSREKKESFPLTVTSAQKNPTAFYLCASRRVSNTEQYFGPGTRLTVT.

The count of this clone is one. The CDR3 nucleotides read TGTGCCAGCAGCTTAGGACGAACAGCCTCTGGAAACACCATATATTTT. Amino acid sequence: CASSLGRTASGNTIYF. The chain links TRBV7-8 to TRBJ1-3; D gene uncertain. Germline values: CDR1 SGHVS, CDR2 FQNEAQ. V was trimmed by 1 base and J by 0 bases, leaving 10 bases between them. This CDR3 has 16 residues.

This sequence joins TRBV9 and TRBJ1-2; a weak D match, TRBD1 (6 bases). Between the trimmed V and J ends, which lost 2 bases and 8 bases, there was a span of 16 bases. This CDR3 has 14 amino acids. Looked up from germline, CDR1 is SGDLS and CDR2 is YYNGEE. CDR3 protein: CASSVEGGWGGYTF. In nucleotides, the CDR3 is TGTGCCAGCAGCGTGGAAGGGGGATGGGGCGGCTACACCTTC.

Comment on this clone: Other DNA sequences within the sample encode an identical CDR3. The chain recombines TRBV5-1 with TRBJ1-2; TRBD1 matches 7 bases. The CDR3 loop spans 15 amino acids. Germline CDR1 and CDR2: SGHRS and YFSETQ. V dropped 0 bases and J dropped 0; count of bases not matched to a gene: 2. The CDR3 region is CASSLGQGANYGYTF. The CDR3 DNA reads as TGCGCCAGCAGCTTGGGACAGGGTGCTAACTATGGCTACACCTTC.

The chain recombines TRBV9 with TRBJ1-4, with D unclear. Germline CDR1 is SGDLS and CDR2 is YYNGEE. The CDR3 extends over 14 amino acids. The V gene lost 4 bases and the J gene lost 0 bases, with 7 bases spanning the gap. The CDR3 DNA is TGTGCCAGCAGCCGGAGATCAACTAATGAAAAACTGTTTTTT. It specifies CASSRRSTNEKLFF.

This chain joins TRBV30 and TRBJ1-3; no reliable D call. This CDR3 has 11 amino acids. Germline values: CDR1 GTSNPN, CDR2 SVGIG (reference sequence). Trimming cost V 0 bases and J 8 bases, with 5 bases left between them. CDR3 bases: TGTGCCTGGAGTGTACTGGACACCATATATTTT. Translating it yields CAWSVLDTIYF.

This chain uses TRBV5-1 with TRBJ1-1; D remains unclear. V lost 3 bases to trimming and J lost 1 base, with 10 bases between them. Germline V gene sequence: CDR1 SGHRS, CDR2 YFSETQ. The CDR3 is 14 residues long. Written as DNA, the CDR3 is TGCGCCAGCAGCTCCCAAGCATCGAACACTGAAGCTTTCTTT. Translation gives CASSSQASNTEAFF.

The rearrangement links TRBV6-5 to TRBJ1-4; D is perhaps TRBD1 (6 bases). V gave up 0 bases and J gave up 3 bases, with 11 bases separating them. The CDR3 sequence is 16 residues long. The V gene's germline CDR1 is MNHEY and CDR2 SVGAGI. The chain's CDR3 is CASSYSTAGANEKLFF. The CDR3 DNA follows: TGTGCCAGCAGTTACTCAACGGCAGGGGCTAATGAAAAACTGTTTTTT.

This clone has a single count. The CDR3 sequence: CASSQVPLRGEQFF. DNA for the CDR3: TGCGCCAGCAGCCAAGTCCCTCTTAGAGGTGAGCAGTTCTTC. The rearrangement links TRBV4-1 to TRBJ2-1; D uncertain. There are 14 residues in the CDR3. Trimming removed 1 base from V and 9 bases from J, with 13 bases in between. Germline V lookup: CDR1 MGHRA, CDR2 YSYEKL.

The J gene is TRBJ1-1, the V gene TRBV7-6; 8 nucleotides match TRBD1. Trimming at V came to 6 bases and at J to 4 bases, leaving 4 bases not matched to a gene. CDR1 SGHVS and CDR2 FNYEAQ come from the germline V gene. The CDR3 runs to 13 residues. CDR3 nucleotide sequence: TGTGCCAGCAGTTATACAGGGGGCACTGAAGCTTTCTTT. This sequence encodes CASSYTGGTEAFF.